This T cell receptor (beta chain) is drawn from a study of CD8+ T cells in alopecia areata. Treatment reported: oral pan-JAK inhibitor, 5-10 mg twice daily. Lesional scalp punch biopsies and peripheral blood came from alopecia areata patients. CD4+ and CD8+ T cells were sorted from PBMCs. V shed 2 bases and J 4 bases; nucleotides not matched to a gene: 1. CDR1 is SGHAT, CDR2 FQNNGV, per germline. This CDR3 has 13 amino acids. Study findings and constraints: A great number of expanded lesional clones endured in scalp and blood during tofacitinib.

Extraction of RNA preceded its reverse transcription into cDNA, which served as the sequencing template. Data came from immunoSEQ multiplex PCR; TCRdb stores just in-frame clones and leaves some out. The table includes 150,000 or so clones, 58% detected once. This clone has more than one count but fewer than ten. Its antigen remains unknown. The chain carries TRBV11-2 and TRBJ2-5; 7 nucleotides align to TRBD1. The sequenced sample was CD4+ T cells sorted from blood, obtained at approximately week 56, from a patient treated with tofacitinib. This receptor was taken from a human donor with alopecia areata. CDR3 protein: CASSLRQGETQYF. As DNA, the CDR3 is TGTGCCAGCAGCTTACGACAGGGAGAGACCCAGTACTTC.